This T cell receptor (beta chain) derives from a study of blood T cell repertoires in COVID-19. Study details: Whether acute or convalescent, the COVID-19 samples came from the United States, Italy and Spain. From T cells, B-cell-depleted T cells, or PBMCs came the material, which was cDNA or gDNA.

CDR1 SGHRS and CDR2 YFSETQ come from the germline V gene. The CDR3 loop spans 14 amino acids. V was pared by 0 bases and J by 2 bases, with 9 bases between. Source study methods: Researchers report that nucleated cell counts were estimated from reference gene primer amplification. Assay: immunoSEQ multiplex PCR; the TCRdb copy retains only in-frame clones and omits some. That table is the source of V, J and clone size, and D and trimming were worked out from the DNA. The sample lists over 150,000 clones, roughly 90% seen once, with roughly 4% in the top ten. The specimen was peripheral blood. The receptor comes from an older woman who had recovered from COVID-19. The rearrangement joins TRBV5-1 to TRBJ2-7; D is unresolved. The CDR3: CASSLVGEAYEQYF. For the CDR3, the DNA is TGCGCCAGCAGCTTGGTTGGAGAAGCCTACGAGCAGTACTTC.